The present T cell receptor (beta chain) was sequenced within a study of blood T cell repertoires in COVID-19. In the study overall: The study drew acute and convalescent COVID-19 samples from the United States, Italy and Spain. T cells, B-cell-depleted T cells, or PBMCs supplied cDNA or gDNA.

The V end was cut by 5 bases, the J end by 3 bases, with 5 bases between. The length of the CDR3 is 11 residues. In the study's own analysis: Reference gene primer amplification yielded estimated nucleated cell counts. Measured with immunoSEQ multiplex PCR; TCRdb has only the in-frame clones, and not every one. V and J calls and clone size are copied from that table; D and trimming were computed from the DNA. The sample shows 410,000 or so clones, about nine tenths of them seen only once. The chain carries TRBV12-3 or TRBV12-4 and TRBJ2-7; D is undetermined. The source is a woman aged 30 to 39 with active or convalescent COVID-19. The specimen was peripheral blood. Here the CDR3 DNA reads TGTGCCAGCAGTCCCGGCTACGAGCAGTACTTC. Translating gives CASSPGYEQYF.